The 9 T cell receptor beta chains presented below share a single source sample, sequenced in a study of blood T cell repertoires in COVID-19. The method was immunoSEQ multiplex PCR; TCRdb's version includes in-frame clones alone and lacks a portion of them. The table records 120,000 to 150,000 clones, approximately 85% of them present only once. The specimen was PBMCs or T cells enriched from blood (not recorded which). The source of these receptors is a woman aged 45-60 years with acute COVID-19.

The chain uses TRBV24-1 and TRBJ2-7; 12 bases map to TRBD1. The V gene end was trimmed by 3 bases and the J gene end by 5 bases; junction bases not matched to a gene: 4. The CDR3 is made up of 15 amino acids. The germline gives CDR1 KGHDR, CDR2 SFDVKD. The CDR3, as DNA: TGTGCCACCAGTGATGGGGGACAGGGGGCCCACGAGCAGTACTTC. It is translated as CATSDGGQGAHEQYF.

The chain is built from TRBV30 and TRBJ1-5, with D possibly matching TRBD1 (6 bases). The V gene's germline CDR1 is GTSNPN and CDR2 SVGIG (reference sequence). V was trimmed by 2 bases and J by 2 bases, leaving 13 bases between them. The CDR3 sequence is 15 residues long. CDR3 sequence reads: CAWSQGPGGNQPQHF. The DNA for the CDR3 is TGTGCCTGGAGTCAGGGGCCTGGAGGCAATCAGCCCCAGCATTTT.

This clone was recorded once. The chain combines TRBV7-6 with TRBJ2-7; TRBD2 is a possible D gene (6 bases). The V end lost 4 bases, the J end lost 2 bases, and 12 bases lay between the germline ends. Germline V lookup: CDR1 SGHVS, CDR2 FNYEAQ. The CDR3 is made up of 14 amino acids. The CDR3 DNA follows: TGTGCCAGCAGCTCGGACTATGGGGCCTACGAGCAGTACTTC. Translation gives CASSSDYGAYEQYF.

The V gene is TRBV7-3, the J gene TRBJ2-5; TRBD1 matches 11 bases. The CDR3 covers 15 residues. The V segment lost 6 bases and the J segment 4 bases; nucleotides outside the gene matches: 7. Germline loops: CDR1 SGHTA, CDR2 FQGTGA. The CDR3 nucleotides are TGTGCCAGCAGTCTGGCCGGGACAGGGGGAGAGACCCAGTACTTC. As protein: CASSLAGTGGETQYF.

The V call is TRBV5-8, the J call TRBJ2-3; the D is unclear. There are 13 residues in the CDR3. The ends were cut back, 4 bases at V and 1 base at J, with 7 bases in the middle. CDR1 and CDR2 (germline): SGHTS, YDEGEE. This chain's CDR3 is CASSLTGTDTQYF. The CDR3 nucleotides read TGTGCCAGCAGCCTCACGGGCACAGATACGCAGTATTTT.

The chain recombines TRBV3-1 (or the pseudogene TRBV3-2) with TRBJ2-2; D is ambiguous. The V end lost 5 bases, the J end lost 5 bases, and 18 bases lay between the germline ends. This CDR3 is built from 16 residues. Per the germline V gene, CDR1 is LGHDT and CDR2 is YNNKEL (reference sequence). This CDR3 is CASSCRHPGLTGELFF. CDR3 coding DNA: TGTGCCAGCAGCTGCCGACATCCAGGCTTGACCGGGGAGCTGTTTTTT.

The rearrangement joins TRBV19 to TRBJ2-7; TRBD1 agrees at 9 bases. This CDR3 region has 15 residues. The V gene's germline CDR1 is LNHDA and CDR2 SQIVND (reference sequence). V was pared by 5 bases and J by 4 bases, with 9 bases of the junction left unmatched. CDR3 DNA sequence: TGTGCCAGTAGTCCCGGGACAGGGATGGGGTACGAGCAGTACTTC. It codes for CASSPGTGMGYEQYF. Filled out from reference TRBV19 and TRBJ2-7, the complete variable domain reads DGGITQSPKYLFRKEGQNVTLSCEQNLNHDAMYWYRQDPGQGLRLIYYSQIVNDFQKGDIAEGYSVSREKKESFPLTVTSAQKNPTAFYLCASSPGTGMGYEQYFGPGTRLTVT.

V usage is TRBV7-2 and J usage is TRBJ1-3; no clear D. CDR3 length equals 15 residues. V lost 2 bases to trimming and J lost 4 bases, with 12 bases between them. Germline V gene data show CDR1 as SGHTA and CDR2 as FQGNSA. The CDR3 DNA reads TGTGCCAGCAGCTTACAGGCGGGGATAGGAAACACCATATATTTT. This codes for CASSLQAGIGNTIYF.

Worth noting for this clone: Other nucleotide sequences from this sample produce the same CDR3. The CDR3 coding sequence is TGTGCCAGCAGCTTGGGGGGCCAGGGCAATCAGCCCCAGCATTTT. Translated, it gives CASSLGGQGNQPQHF. This sequence joins TRBV5-5 and TRBJ1-5; weak D call: TRBD1 (5 bases). The V and J ends lost 0 bases and 2 bases respectively, with 9 bases between them. This CDR3 has 15 residues. Germline V CDR1 and CDR2: SGHKS, YYEKEE (reference sequence).